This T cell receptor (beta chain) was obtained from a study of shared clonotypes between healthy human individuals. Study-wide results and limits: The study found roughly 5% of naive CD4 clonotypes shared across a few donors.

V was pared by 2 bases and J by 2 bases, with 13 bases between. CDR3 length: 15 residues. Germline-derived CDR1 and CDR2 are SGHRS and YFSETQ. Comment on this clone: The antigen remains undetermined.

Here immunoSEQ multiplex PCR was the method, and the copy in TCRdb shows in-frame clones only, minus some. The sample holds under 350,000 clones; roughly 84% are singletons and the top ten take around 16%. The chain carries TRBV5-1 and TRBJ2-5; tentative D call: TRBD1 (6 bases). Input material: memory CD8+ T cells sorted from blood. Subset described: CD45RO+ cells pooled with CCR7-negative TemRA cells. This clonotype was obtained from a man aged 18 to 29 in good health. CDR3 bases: TGCGCCAGCAGCTTTCTTGGGCAGGGGCAAGAGACCCAGTACTTC. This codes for CASSFLGQGQETQYF.